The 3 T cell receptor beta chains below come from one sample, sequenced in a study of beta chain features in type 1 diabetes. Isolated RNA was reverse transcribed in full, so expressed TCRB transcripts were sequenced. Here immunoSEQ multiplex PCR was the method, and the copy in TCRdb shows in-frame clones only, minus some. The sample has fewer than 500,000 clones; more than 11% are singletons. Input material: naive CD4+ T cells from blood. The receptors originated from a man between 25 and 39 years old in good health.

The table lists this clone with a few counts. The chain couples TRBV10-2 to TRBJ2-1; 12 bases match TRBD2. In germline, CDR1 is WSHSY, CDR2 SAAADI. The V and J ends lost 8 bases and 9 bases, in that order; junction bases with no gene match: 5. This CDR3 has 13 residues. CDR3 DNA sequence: TGCGCCAGCCTAGCGGGAGGGCCCGTTGAGCAGTTCTTC. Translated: CASLAGGPVEQFF.

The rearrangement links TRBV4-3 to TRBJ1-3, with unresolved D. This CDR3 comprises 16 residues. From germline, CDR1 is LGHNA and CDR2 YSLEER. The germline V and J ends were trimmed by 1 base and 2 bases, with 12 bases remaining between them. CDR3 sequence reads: CASSQVSLHPGNTIYF. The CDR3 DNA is TGCGCCAGCAGCCAAGTAAGCTTACATCCTGGAAACACCATATATTTT.

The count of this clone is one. CDR3 sequence reads: CSASPLVKGFF. The CDR3 nucleotides read TGCAGTGCTAGCCCACTAGTAAAGGGGTTCTTC. The V and J genes are TRBV20-1 and TRBJ2-1; a possible D gene is TRBD2 (5 bases). Per germline, CDR1 DFQATT and CDR2 SNEGSKA (reference sequence). CDR3 size: 11 residues. The germline V and J ends were trimmed by 3 bases and 15 bases, with 15 bases remaining between them.